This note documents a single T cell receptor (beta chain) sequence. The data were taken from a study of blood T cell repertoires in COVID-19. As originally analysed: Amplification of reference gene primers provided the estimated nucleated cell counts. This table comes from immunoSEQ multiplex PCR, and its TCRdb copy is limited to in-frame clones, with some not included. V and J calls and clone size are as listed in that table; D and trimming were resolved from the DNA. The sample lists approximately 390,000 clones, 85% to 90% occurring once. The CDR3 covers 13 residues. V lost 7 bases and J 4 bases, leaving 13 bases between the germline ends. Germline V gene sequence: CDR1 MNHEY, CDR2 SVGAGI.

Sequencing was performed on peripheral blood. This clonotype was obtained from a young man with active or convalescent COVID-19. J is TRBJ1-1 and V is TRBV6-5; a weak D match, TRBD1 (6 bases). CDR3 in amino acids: CASTRGRGTEAFF. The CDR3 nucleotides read TGTGCCAGCACCCGGGGCAGGGGCACTGAAGCTTTCTTT.